What follows are 27 T cell receptor beta chains derived from one specimen sequenced in a study of T cell changes during pregnancy in multiple sclerosis. Sequencing used immunoSEQ multiplex PCR; TCRdb keeps in-frame clones, though not all of them. The table lists about 44,000 clones, about 95% of them singletons. The material sequenced was peripheral blood, taken in the second trimester of pregnancy. All receptors derive from a female donor with multiple sclerosis, enrolled in a pregnancy study.

The V call is TRBV6-6, the J call TRBJ1-5; no firm D call. The ends were cut back, 7 bases at V and 7 bases at J, with 17 bases in the middle. The length of the CDR3 is 14 residues. The germline V gene has CDR1 MNHNY and CDR2 SVGAGI (reference sequence). This CDR3 reads CASTHIDSSQPQHF. DNA of the CDR3: TGTGCCAGCACTCATATAGATAGCTCGCAGCCCCAGCATTTT.

The chain couples TRBV27 to TRBJ1-4; TRBD1 agrees at 9 bases. CDR3 length: 15 residues. CDR1 MNHEY and CDR2 SMNVEV come from the germline V gene (reference sequence). Losses at the gene ends were 5 bases for V and 7 bases for J; bases not matched to a gene: 8. CDR3 in amino acids: CASSQADRGFEKLFF. CDR3 DNA sequence: TGTGCCAGCAGTCAAGCTGACAGGGGGTTTGAAAAACTGTTTTTT.

V and J are TRBV5-4 and TRBJ1-2, with D tentatively TRBD1 (5 bases). The V end lost 0 bases, the J end lost 6 bases, and 15 bases lay between the germline ends. Germline lookup yields CDR1 SGHNT and CDR2 YYREEE (reference sequence). This CDR3 is 15 amino acids long. CDR3 region: CASSLAGQGTDGYTF. The CDR3 DNA reads as TGTGCCAGCAGCTTGGCCGGGCAGGGAACGGATGGCTACACCTTC.

The chain recombines TRBV30 with TRBJ1-5; weak D call: TRBD1 (5 bases). CDR1 is GTSNPN, CDR2 SVGIG, per germline (reference sequence). This CDR3 comprises 14 residues. V shed 5 bases and J shed 2 bases, with 13 bases lying between them. CDR3 DNA sequence: TGTGCCTGGGCCCGCGGGGGGGGCAATCAGCCCCAGCATTTT. This codes for CAWARGGGNQPQHF.

The gene calls are TRBV7-9 and TRBJ1-1; D might be TRBD1 (5 bases). Trimming removed 5 bases from V and 5 bases from J, with 9 bases in between. The CDR3 runs 12 residues. In germline, CDR1 is SEHNR, CDR2 FQNEAQ (reference sequence). CDR3: CASSQGGTEAFF. Here the CDR3 DNA reads TGTGCCAGCAGCCAGGGAGGAACTGAAGCTTTCTTT.

The J gene is TRBJ1-2, the V gene TRBV6-6; TRBD1 might be the D (5 bases). The V end was cut by 7 bases, the J end by 5 bases, with 8 bases between. Germline lookup yields CDR1 MNHNY and CDR2 SVGAGI (reference sequence). The length of the CDR3 is 11 residues. The CDR3 reads CASTPGYGYTF. The DNA for the CDR3 is TGTGCCAGCACCCCAGGGTATGGCTACACCTTC.

This rearrangement joins TRBV2 to TRBJ2-7, with 8 bases fitting TRBD1. J was trimmed by 4 bases and V by 2 bases; bases with no gene match: 7. Germline CDR1 and CDR2: SNHLY and FYNNEI. The CDR3 is 15 residues long. CDR3 residues: CASSESAGGNYEQYF. The CDR3 DNA follows: TGTGCCAGCAGTGAATCGGCAGGGGGCAATTACGAGCAGTACTTC.

The chain carries TRBV28 and TRBJ2-1; TRBD1 aligns across 7 bases. This CDR3 is 15 amino acids long. The V segment lost 3 bases and the J segment 9 bases; nucleotides outside the gene matches: 11. Germline V lookup: CDR1 MDHEN, CDR2 SYDVKM. This CDR3 reads CASSFGDRPLSEQFF. DNA of the CDR3: TGTGCCAGCAGTTTTGGGGACAGACCCCTAAGTGAGCAGTTCTTC. Full variable domain (rest looked up from reference TRBV28 and TRBJ2-1): DVKVTQSSRYLVKRTGEKVFLECVQDMDHENMFWYRQDPGLGLRLIYFSYDVKMKEKGDIPEGYSVSREKKERFSLILESASTNQTSMYLCASSFGDRPLSEQFFGPGTRLTVL.

This clone was seen once. The chain has TRBV2 and TRBJ1-2; D perhaps matches TRBD1 (5 bases). Germline CDR1 and CDR2: SNHLY and FYNNEI. The CDR3 is 13 residues long. Trimming removed 2 bases at V and 9 bases at J, with 13 bases between. DNA for the CDR3: TGTGCCAGCAGTGAAACCCAGGGCGAGAGCTACACCTTC. It yields the protein CASSETQGESYTF.

This chain links TRBV19 with TRBJ1-2; maybe TRBD1 (6 bases). The CDR3 length is 10 residues. Germline CDR1 and CDR2: LNHDA and SQIVND (reference sequence). CDR3 sequence: CVRTGNGYTF. DNA of the CDR3: TGTGTCAGAACAGGGAATGGCTACACCTTC.

The chain links TRBV20-1 to TRBJ1-2; D is ambiguous. Trimming pared 0 bases from V and 11 bases from J, leaving 7 bases between. The CDR3 extends over 10 amino acids. Germline CDR1 is DFQATT and CDR2 is SNEGSKA (reference sequence). The CDR3 region has the DNA TGCAGTGCTAGAGATACGGTATACACCTTC. This translates into CSARDTVYTF.

The CDR3 DNA follows: TGTGCCAGCAGTTTTTCAGGGCAGGTGAATCAGCCCCAGCATTTT. Its translation: CASSFSGQVNQPQHF. The chain is built from TRBV28 and TRBJ1-5; possible D gene TRBD1, 5 bases. The germline V and J ends were trimmed by 3 bases and 4 bases, with 13 bases remaining between them. This CDR3 contains 15 residues. Germline V gene data show CDR1 as MDHEN and CDR2 as SYDVKM.

The rearrangement uses TRBV10-3 and TRBJ1-1, with D hard to call. The CDR3 is made up of 14 amino acids. Trimming stripped 6 bases from V and 3 bases from J, with 14 bases between. CDR1 is ENHRY, CDR2 SYGVKD, per germline. In DNA, the CDR3 is TGTGCCATCAGGTCCAAGGCCGGGGACACTGAAGCTTTCTTT. Its translation is CAIRSKAGDTEAFF.

The chain joins TRBV27 to TRBJ2-7, with 7 bases aligning to TRBD1. The V gene end was trimmed by 5 bases and the J gene end by 0 bases; junction bases not matched to a gene: 7. CDR1 and CDR2 (germline): MNHEY, SMNVEV (reference sequence). CDR3 length equals 15 residues. CDR3: CASSTTGTVSYEQYF. Here the CDR3 DNA reads TGTGCCAGCAGTACTACCGGGACAGTCTCCTACGAGCAGTACTTC.

The genes are TRBV21-1 and TRBJ2-7; TRBD2, the table's D call, was not compared with the DNA. TRBV21-1 is a documented pseudogene. This CDR3 contains 16 residues. CDR3 sequence: CASSKARVGSVVEQYF. CDR3 coding DNA: TGTGCCAGCAGCAAAGCACGGGTAGGTAGCGTCGTCGAGCAGTACTTC.

The CDR3 region has the DNA TGCGCCAGTAGACAGGGCTTCGACTCTGGAAACACCATATATTTT. It codes for CASRQGFDSGNTIYF. The rearrangement links TRBV5-1 to TRBJ1-3; 7 bases line up with TRBD1. From germline, CDR1 is SGHRS and CDR2 YFSETQ. V lost 8 bases, J lost 0 bases, and 8 bases stayed unmatched. The CDR3 spans 15 residues.

The V and J genes are TRBV5-1 and TRBJ2-2; D perhaps matches TRBD1 (5 bases). The CDR3 runs to 15 residues. Germline-derived CDR1 and CDR2 are SGHRS and YFSETQ. The V end lost 0 bases, the J end lost 0 bases, and 6 bases lay between the germline ends. The CDR3 DNA reads TGCGCCAGCAGCTTGGGACAGACGAACACCGGGGAGCTGTTTTTT. This gives the protein CASSLGQTNTGELFF.

The V gene is TRBV19, the J gene TRBJ2-5; 8 nucleotides align to TRBD2. This CDR3 comprises 15 residues. V was pared by 6 bases and J by 4 bases, with 10 bases of the junction left unmatched. The germline V gene encodes CDR1 LNHDA and CDR2 SQIVND (reference sequence). The CDR3 nucleotides read TGTGCCAGTAGACCCCGTAGCGGGGCCCCAGAGACCCAGTACTTC. Amino acid sequence: CASRPRSGAPETQYF.

The rearrangement joins TRBV2 to TRBJ2-5; 8 nucleotides agree with TRBD1. This CDR3 spans 14 amino acids. Germline assignment: CDR1 SNHLY and CDR2 FYNNEI. V dropped 5 bases and J dropped 4; count of bases not matched to a gene: 6. Here the CDR3 reads CASSYGTGRETQYF. In DNA form, the CDR3 reads TGTGCCAGCAGTTACGGGACAGGTCGAGAGACCCAGTACTTC.

This chain links TRBV5-1 with TRBJ2-1; TRBD1 agrees at 7 bases. CDR1 is SGHRS and CDR2 is YFSETQ in the germline V gene. The CDR3 is 13 residues long. V was pared by 3 bases and J by 6 bases, with 3 bases of the junction left unmatched. CDR3 DNA sequence: TGCGCCAGCAGCTACTACAGGGGCAATGAGCAGTTCTTC. This translates into CASSYYRGNEQFF.

CDR3 in amino acids: CASSFSTNEKLFF. For the CDR3, the DNA is TGTGCCAGCAGCTTTTCTACTAATGAAAAACTGTTTTTT. This chain connects TRBV5-4 to TRBJ1-4; D not certain. Germline CDR1 is SGHNT and CDR2 is YYREEE (reference sequence). Trimming removed 2 bases from V and 2 bases from J, with 4 bases in between. The CDR3 loop spans 13 amino acids. The whole variable domain, remainder taken from reference TRBV5-4 and TRBJ1-4, is ETGVTQSPTHLIKTRGQQVTLRCSSQSGHNTVSWYQQALGQGPQFIFQYYREEENGRGNFPPRFSGLQFPNYSSELNVNALELDDSALYLCASSFSTNEKLFFGSGTQLSVL.

This chain joins TRBV5-1 and TRBJ2-7; 10 bases agree with TRBD2. The CDR3 is 15 residues long. From germline, CDR1 is SGHRS and CDR2 YFSETQ. Germline trimming cut 3 bases from V and 6 bases from J; bases unmatched to any gene: 9. CDR3 loop: CASSSVLAGSGEQYF. The CDR3, as DNA: TGCGCCAGCAGCTCAGTACTAGCGGGAAGTGGCGAGCAGTACTTC.

The CDR3 is CASSIPGGSYEQYF. CDR3 DNA: TGTGCCAGCAGCATACCAGGGGGCAGCTACGAGCAGTACTTC. The chain is built from TRBV7-9 and TRBJ2-7; TRBD1 agrees at 8 bases. Trimming took 5 bases from V and 3 from J; bases not matched to a gene: 6. The CDR3 loop spans 14 amino acids. Germline assignment: CDR1 SEHNR and CDR2 FQNEAQ (reference sequence).

This clone was recorded only once. V gene TRBV13 combines with J gene TRBJ2-2; unclear D gene. Per the germline V gene, CDR1 is PRHDT and CDR2 is FYEKMQ (reference sequence). The V and J ends lost 5 bases and 8 bases respectively, with 12 bases between them. The CDR3 runs 13 residues. The CDR3 reads CASSATWAGELFF. The CDR3 DNA reads as TGTGCCAGCAGCGCGACATGGGCAGGGGAGCTGTTTTTT. The full variable domain, in which reference TRBV13 and TRBJ2-2 provide the parts outside the CDR3, is AAGVIQSPRHLIKEKRETATLKCYPIPRHDTVYWYQQGPGQDPQFLISFYEKMQSDKGSIPDRFSAQQFSDYHSELNMSSLELGDSALYFCASSATWAGELFFGEGSRLTVL.

The CDR3 spells CASTVEGYGTAGNTIYF. The CDR3, as DNA: TGCGCCAGCACAGTGGAGGGATACGGGACAGCTGGAAACACCATATATTTT. V is TRBV10-2 and J is TRBJ1-3; 7 positions agree with TRBD1. V lost 7 bases to trimming and J lost 2 bases; unmatched junction nucleotides: 14. The CDR3 totals 17 residues. Germline V CDR1 and CDR2: WSHSY, SAAADI.

This chain joins TRBV7-3 and TRBJ2-5, with 9 bases lining up with TRBD2. Per the germline V gene, CDR1 is SGHTA and CDR2 is FQGTGA. V was pared by 0 bases and J by 2 bases, with 4 bases of the junction left unmatched. This CDR3 contains 16 residues. The CDR3 spells CASSLTARGGQETQYF. The CDR3 coding sequence is TGTGCCAGCAGCTTAACCGCGCGGGGGGGACAAGAGACCCAGTACTTC.

The V gene is TRBV27, the J gene TRBJ1-1, with 7 bases lining up with TRBD1. V shed 5 bases, J shed 3 bases, and the junction held 6 bases outside the gene matches. CDR1 and CDR2 from the germline V gene are MNHEY and SMNVEV (reference sequence). This CDR3 has 14 amino acids. For the CDR3, the DNA is TGTGCCAGCAGTCGTAACAGGGGAGACACTGAAGCTTTCTTT. Translating gives CASSRNRGDTEAFF.